Reported below is one T cell receptor beta chain. What it recognizes is unknown. Patients with uncontrolled infections, other autoimmune diseases, pregnancy or lactation were excluded. The data were obtained in a study of T cells in Graves' hyperthyroidism and ophthalmopathy. The CDR3 spans 15 residues. V dropped 5 bases and J dropped 0; count of bases not matched to a gene: 6. Germline assignment: CDR1 MNHEY and CDR2 SVGAGI. General study points: It was a median roughly 6.5 months before onset that the model predicted ophthalmopathy. Blood held most thyroid clonotypes expanded above 0.001 frequency.

RNA transcripts yielded amplified TCR beta CDR3 regions. The primer set for the first-round RT-PCR of the TCR CDR3 was HTBI. TCRdb processed the multiplex PCR reads anew with MiXCR; each CDR3 protein has one entry. This sample has roughly 500,000 distinct CDR3 sequences, with around 43% found just once. The sample taken for sequencing was peripheral blood or thyroid tissue (not recorded which). The chain couples TRBV6-5 to TRBJ2-7; 8 bases are a match to TRBD1. This receptor was taken from an adult woman with Graves' disease, either hyperthyroidism or ophthalmopathy (not recorded which). The CDR3: CASSRQGRSSYEQYF. DNA of the CDR3: TGTGCCAGCAGTCGACAGGGGCGAAGCTCCTACGAGCAGTACTTC.